These T cell receptor beta chains were read from a single sample in a study of T cell responses to AZD1222 COVID-19 vaccine. Here immunoSEQ multiplex PCR was the method, and the copy in TCRdb shows in-frame clones only, minus some. The sample carries around 78,000 clones, about nine tenths recorded once. This specimen consisted of peripheral blood, obtained on day 0 of AZD1222 vaccination. These receptors all come from an adult in good health. Both conserved end residues are part of each CDR3. Fields, in order: clone size, CDR3 length, D gene, J gene, V gene, CDR3 protein, CDR3 DNA. A D gene is named only where the DNA matches it firmly. For some rows the clone size is stated as once, few or many, or as a class when expanded; others skip it.

clone size: -; CDR3 length: 13; D gene: -; J gene: TRBJ1-5; V gene: TRBV20-1; CDR3 protein: CSASEQNNQPQHF; CDR3 DNA: TGCAGTGCTAGTGAACAAAACAATCAGCCCCAGCATTTT
clone size: -; CDR3 length: 16; D gene: TRBD2; J gene: TRBJ2-7; V gene: TRBV5-4; CDR3 protein: CASSSPGTSGGYEQYF; CDR3 DNA: TGTGCCAGCAGCTCGCCGGGGACTAGCGGGGGATACGAGCAGTACTTC
clone size: -; CDR3 length: 15; D gene: -; J gene: TRBJ2-1; V gene: TRBV10-1; CDR3 protein: CASSEPGQPINEQFF; CDR3 DNA: TGCGCCAGCAGTGAACCTGGACAGCCTATCAATGAGCAGTTCTTC
clone size: -; CDR3 length: 15; D gene: -; J gene: TRBJ2-7; V gene: TRBV27; CDR3 protein: CASSSKSTGTYEQYF; CDR3 DNA: TGTGCCAGCAGTTCGAAGTCCACAGGAACCTACGAGCAGTACTTC
clone size: few; CDR3 length: 15; D gene: -; J gene: TRBJ1-4; V gene: TRBV11-2; CDR3 protein: CASSLTGPFFGKLFF; CDR3 DNA: TGTGCCAGCAGCTTGACCGGGCCCTTCTTCGGAAAACTGTTTTTT
clone size: -; CDR3 length: 12; D gene: -; J gene: TRBJ1-1; V gene: TRBV2; CDR3 protein: CASSTLSGEAFF; CDR3 DNA: TGTGCCAGCAGTACTCTGTCGGGAGAAGCTTTCTTT
clone size: once; CDR3 length: 15; D gene: -; J gene: TRBJ1-6; V gene: TRBV4-1; CDR3 protein: CTSGKTGSPNSPLHF; CDR3 DNA: TGCACCAGCGGAAAAACGGGCAGCCCGAATTCACCCCTCCACTTT
clone size: -; CDR3 length: 16; D gene: -; J gene: TRBJ1-1; V gene: TRBV5-1; CDR3 protein: CASSLGQGSVYTEAFF; CDR3 DNA: TGCGCCAGCAGCTTGGGGCAGGGGAGTGTCTACACTGAAGCTTTCTTT
clone size: -; CDR3 length: 14; D gene: -; J gene: TRBJ2-5; V gene: TRBV7-2; CDR3 protein: CASSTGGRRETQYF; CDR3 DNA: TGTGCCAGCAGCACCGGGGGAAGGAGGGAGACCCAGTACTTC
clone size: -; CDR3 length: 15; D gene: TRBD1; J gene: TRBJ1-4; V gene: TRBV6-5; CDR3 protein: CASRGQGAQNEKLFF; CDR3 DNA: TGTGCCAGCAGGGGACAGGGAGCTCAAAATGAAAAACTGTTTTTT
clone size: -; CDR3 length: 12; D gene: -; J gene: TRBJ2-7; V gene: TRBV30; CDR3 protein: CAWSLSSGEQYF; CDR3 DNA: TGTGCCTGGAGCCTCTCGTCGGGGGAGCAGTACTTC
clone size: -; CDR3 length: 19; D gene: TRBD1; J gene: TRBJ2-1; V gene: TRBV5-1; CDR3 protein: CASQRDSYPSRDRVNEQFF; CDR3 DNA: TGCGCCAGCCAGCGCGACAGCTACCCCTCCCGGGACAGGGTCAATGAGCAGTTCTTC
clone size: -; CDR3 length: 13; D gene: -; J gene: TRBJ1-2; V gene: TRBV4-2; CDR3 protein: CASSQQGDYGYTF; CDR3 DNA: TGTGCCAGCAGCCAACAAGGGGACTATGGCTACACCTTC
clone size: -; CDR3 length: 17; D gene: -; J gene: TRBJ2-6; V gene: TRBV7-9; CDR3 protein: CASSPAGVGSGANVLTF; CDR3 DNA: TGTGCCAGCAGCCCGGCAGGGGTTGGCTCTGGGGCCAACGTCCTGACTTTC
clone size: -; CDR3 length: 14; D gene: -; J gene: TRBJ1-6; V gene: TRBV19; CDR3 protein: CASSISGIDSPLHF; CDR3 DNA: TGTGCCAGTAGTATTTCGGGGATCGATTCACCCCTCCACTTT
clone size: -; CDR3 length: 16; D gene: TRBD1; J gene: TRBJ1-1; V gene: TRBV10-3; CDR3 protein: CAISAGTGTGGTEAFF; CDR3 DNA: TGTGCCATCAGCGCCGGGACCGGGACAGGGGGCACTGAAGCTTTCTTT
clone size: -; CDR3 length: 12; D gene: -; J gene: TRBJ2-3; V gene: TRBV30; CDR3 protein: CAWSGPGGTQYF; CDR3 DNA: TGTGCCTGGAGTGGACCAGGCGGTACGCAGTATTTT
clone size: -; CDR3 length: 12; D gene: -; J gene: TRBJ2-1; V gene: TRBV7-9; CDR3 protein: CASSLTGNEQFF; CDR3 DNA: TGTGCCAGCAGCTTAACTGGGAATGAGCAGTTCTTC
clone size: -; CDR3 length: 12; D gene: -; J gene: TRBJ2-3; V gene: TRBV7-9; CDR3 protein: CASSLYTDTQYF; CDR3 DNA: TGTGCCAGCAGCTTATACACAGATACGCAGTATTTT
clone size: -; CDR3 length: 20; D gene: -; J gene: TRBJ1-2; V gene: TRBV11-2; CDR3 protein: CASSLERRKRDWARSYGYTF; CDR3 DNA: TGTGCCAGCAGCTTAGAAAGGCGAAAGAGGGACTGGGCGAGAAGCTATGGCTACACCTTC
clone size: -; CDR3 length: 17; D gene: TRBD2; J gene: TRBJ2-1; V gene: TRBV3-1/TRBV3-2; CDR3 protein: CASSQDLAGNSYNEQFF; CDR3 DNA: TGTGCCAGCAGCCAAGACCTAGCGGGGAACTCCTACAATGAGCAGTTCTTC
clone size: -; CDR3 length: 13; D gene: -; J gene: TRBJ2-1; V gene: TRBV5-1; CDR3 protein: CASSLGAGDEQFF; CDR3 DNA: TGCGCCAGCAGCCTGGGGGCGGGCGATGAGCAGTTCTTC
clone size: -; CDR3 length: 13; D gene: TRBD1; J gene: TRBJ1-2; V gene: TRBV7-3; CDR3 protein: CASSAGTGEFYTF; CDR3 DNA: TGTGCCAGCAGCGCCGGGACAGGAGAATTCTACACCTTC
clone size: -; CDR3 length: 16; D gene: -; J gene: TRBJ1-2; V gene: TRBV4-2; CDR3 protein: CASSQDLVAILGGYTF; CDR3 DNA: TGTGCCAGCAGCCAAGATCTTGTAGCTATCCTGGGCGGCTACACCTTC
clone size: -; CDR3 length: 13; D gene: -; J gene: TRBJ1-1; V gene: TRBV6-4; CDR3 protein: CASSAGPNTEAFF; CDR3 DNA: TGTGCCAGCAGTGCCGGACCGAACACTGAAGCTTTCTTT
clone size: once; CDR3 length: 15; D gene: TRBD1; J gene: TRBJ2-1; V gene: TRBV6-4; CDR3 protein: CASSDEGTGGNEQFF; CDR3 DNA: TGTGCCAGCAGTGACGAGGGGACAGGGGGCAATGAGCAGTTCTTC
clone size: -; CDR3 length: 12; D gene: -; J gene: TRBJ2-7; V gene: TRBV11-2; CDR3 protein: CASSLNGYEQYF; CDR3 DNA: TGTGCCAGCAGCTTAAATGGGTACGAGCAGTACTTC
clone size: -; CDR3 length: 14; D gene: TRBD1; J gene: TRBJ2-7; V gene: TRBV2; CDR3 protein: CASSVRTGGYEQYF; CDR3 DNA: TGTGCCAGCAGTGTTCGGACAGGGGGCTACGAGCAGTACTTC
clone size: -; CDR3 length: 15; D gene: TRBD1; J gene: TRBJ2-1; V gene: TRBV9; CDR3 protein: CAKGDGQGEQNEQFF; CDR3 DNA: TGTGCCAAAGGGGACGGACAGGGGGAACAAAATGAGCAGTTCTTC
clone size: -; CDR3 length: 15; D gene: -; J gene: TRBJ1-6; V gene: TRBV4-1; CDR3 protein: CASSQVPEFNSPLHF; CDR3 DNA: TGCGCCAGCAGCCAAGTCCCTGAGTTTAATTCACCCCTCCACTTT
clone size: -; CDR3 length: 15; D gene: -; J gene: TRBJ1-2; V gene: TRBV19; CDR3 protein: CASSTWGSEAGGYTF; CDR3 DNA: TGTGCCAGTAGTACGTGGGGGTCCGAGGCTGGGGGCTACACCTTC
clone size: -; CDR3 length: 17; D gene: TRBD1; J gene: TRBJ2-1; V gene: TRBV27; CDR3 protein: CASSPRWGQGIYNEQFF; CDR3 DNA: TGTGCCAGCAGTCCCCGGTGGGGACAGGGCATTTACAATGAGCAGTTCTTC
clone size: -; CDR3 length: 14; D gene: -; J gene: TRBJ2-2; V gene: TRBV28; CDR3 protein: CASTLGSYTGELFF; CDR3 DNA: TGTGCCAGCACCCTCGGGAGTTACACCGGGGAGCTGTTTTTT
clone size: once; CDR3 length: 14; D gene: TRBD1; J gene: TRBJ2-7; V gene: TRBV27; CDR3 protein: CASSPWDRPYEQYF; CDR3 DNA: TGTGCCAGCAGTCCATGGGACAGACCCTACGAGCAGTACTTC
clone size: -; CDR3 length: 16; D gene: -; J gene: TRBJ1-1; V gene: TRBV7-2; CDR3 protein: CASSLQGGYTNTEAFF; CDR3 DNA: TGTGCCAGCAGCCTACAGGGAGGGTATACGAACACTGAAGCTTTCTTT
clone size: -; CDR3 length: 11; D gene: -; J gene: TRBJ2-1; V gene: TRBV7-9; CDR3 protein: CASSLGGEQFF; CDR3 DNA: TGTGCCAGCAGCTTAGGGGGGGAGCAGTTCTTC
clone size: -; CDR3 length: 14; D gene: TRBD2; J gene: TRBJ2-7; V gene: TRBV19; CDR3 protein: CASSIPGLAGEQYF; CDR3 DNA: TGTGCCAGTAGTATCCCGGGACTAGCGGGGGAGCAGTACTTC
clone size: -; CDR3 length: 14; D gene: TRBD1; J gene: TRBJ1-2; V gene: TRBV28; CDR3 protein: CASSLAGQGYGYTF; CDR3 DNA: TGTGCCAGCAGTTTAGCGGGACAGGGATATGGCTACACCTTC
clone size: once; CDR3 length: 11; D gene: -; J gene: TRBJ1-2; V gene: TRBV20-1; CDR3 protein: CSAPTVYGYTF; CDR3 DNA: TGCAGTGCGCCGACGGTCTATGGCTACACCTTC
clone size: -; CDR3 length: 15; D gene: TRBD1; J gene: TRBJ1-1; V gene: TRBV5-1; CDR3 protein: CASSLEQGLNTEAFF; CDR3 DNA: TGCGCCAGCAGCTTGGAACAGGGGCTGAACACTGAAGCTTTCTTT
clone size: -; CDR3 length: 14; D gene: TRBD1; J gene: TRBJ1-5; V gene: TRBV5-1; CDR3 protein: CASSLQGGNQPQHF; CDR3 DNA: TGCGCCAGCAGCTTACAGGGGGGCAATCAGCCCCAGCATTTT
clone size: -; CDR3 length: 14; D gene: -; J gene: TRBJ1-2; V gene: TRBV6-5; CDR3 protein: CASRGSREGTGYTF; CDR3 DNA: TGTGCCAGCAGAGGGTCAAGAGAAGGCACTGGCTACACCTTC